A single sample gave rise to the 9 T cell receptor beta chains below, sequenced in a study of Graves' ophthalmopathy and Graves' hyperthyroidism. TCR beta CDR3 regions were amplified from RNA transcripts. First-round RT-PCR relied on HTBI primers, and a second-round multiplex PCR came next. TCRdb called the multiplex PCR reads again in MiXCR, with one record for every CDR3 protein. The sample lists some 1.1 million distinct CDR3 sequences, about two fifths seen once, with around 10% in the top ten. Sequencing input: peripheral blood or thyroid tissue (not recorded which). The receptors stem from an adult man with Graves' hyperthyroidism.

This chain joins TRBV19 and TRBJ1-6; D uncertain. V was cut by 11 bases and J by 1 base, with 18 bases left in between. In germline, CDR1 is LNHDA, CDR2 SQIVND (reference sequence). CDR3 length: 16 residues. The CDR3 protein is CAWSVGDRSYNSPLHF. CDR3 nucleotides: TGTGCCTGGAGTGTGGGCGATAGGTCCTATAATTCACCCCTCCACTTT.

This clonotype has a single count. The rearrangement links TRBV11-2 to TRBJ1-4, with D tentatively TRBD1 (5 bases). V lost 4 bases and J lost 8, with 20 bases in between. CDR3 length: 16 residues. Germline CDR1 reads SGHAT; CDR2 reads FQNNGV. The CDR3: CASSSGLAGGLEKLFF. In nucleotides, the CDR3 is TGTGCCAGCAGCTCGGGACTAGCGGGAGGTCTCGAAAAACTGTTTTTT. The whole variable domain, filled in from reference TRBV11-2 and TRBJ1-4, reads EAGVAQSPRYKIIEKRQSVAFWCNPISGHATLYWYQQILGQGPKLLIQFQNNGVVDDSQLPKDRFSAERLKGVDSTLKIQPAKLEDSAVYLCASSSGLAGGLEKLFFGSGTQLSVL.

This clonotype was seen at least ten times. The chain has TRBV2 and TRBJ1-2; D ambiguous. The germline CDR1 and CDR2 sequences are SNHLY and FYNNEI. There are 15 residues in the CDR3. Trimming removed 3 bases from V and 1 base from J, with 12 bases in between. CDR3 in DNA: TGTGCCAGCAGTGATGGTTTGGAATTTAACTATGGCTACACCTTC. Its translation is CASSDGLEFNYGYTF.

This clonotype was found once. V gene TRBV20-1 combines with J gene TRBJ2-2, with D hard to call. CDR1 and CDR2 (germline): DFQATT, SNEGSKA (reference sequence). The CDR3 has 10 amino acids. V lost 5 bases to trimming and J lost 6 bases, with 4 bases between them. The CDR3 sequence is CSAEAGELFF. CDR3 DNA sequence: TGCAGTGCTGAAGCCGGGGAGCTGTTTTTT.

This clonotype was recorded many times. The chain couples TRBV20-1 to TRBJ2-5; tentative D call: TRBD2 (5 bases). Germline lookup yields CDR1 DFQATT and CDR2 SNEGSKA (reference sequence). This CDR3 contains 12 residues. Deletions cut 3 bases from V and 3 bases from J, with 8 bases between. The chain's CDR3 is CSASWREETQYF. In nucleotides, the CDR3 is TGCAGTGCTAGTTGGCGGGAAGAGACCCAGTACTTC.

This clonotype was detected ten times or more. The CDR3 spells CASSSGGSTEAFF. In DNA, the CDR3 is TGCGCCAGCAGCTCGGGAGGTAGCACTGAAGCTTTCTTT. The V call is TRBV5-1, the J call TRBJ1-1, with D unresolved. Germline-derived CDR1 and CDR2 are SGHRS and YFSETQ. The CDR3 is made up of 13 amino acids. V gave up 3 bases and J gave up 4 bases, with 10 bases separating them.

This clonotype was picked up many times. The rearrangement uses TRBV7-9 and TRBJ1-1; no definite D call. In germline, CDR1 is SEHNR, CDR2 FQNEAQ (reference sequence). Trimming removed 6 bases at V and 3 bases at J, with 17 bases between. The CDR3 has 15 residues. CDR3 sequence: CASSGGGMGYTEAFF. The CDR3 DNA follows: TGTGCCAGCAGTGGAGGCGGCATGGGGTACACTGAAGCTTTCTTT. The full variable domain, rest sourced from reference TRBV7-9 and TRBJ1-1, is DTGVSQNPRHKITKRGQNVTFRCDPISEHNRLYWYRQTLGQGPEFLTYFQNEAQLEKSRLLSDRFSAERPKGSFSTLEIQRTEQGDSAMYLCASSGGGMGYTEAFFGQGTRLTVV.

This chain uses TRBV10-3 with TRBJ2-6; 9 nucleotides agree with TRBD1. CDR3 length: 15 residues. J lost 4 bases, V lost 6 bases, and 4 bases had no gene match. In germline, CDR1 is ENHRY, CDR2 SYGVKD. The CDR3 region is CAIRWTGAGANVLTF. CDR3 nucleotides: TGTGCCATCAGATGGACAGGGGCAGGGGCCAACGTCCTGACTTTC.

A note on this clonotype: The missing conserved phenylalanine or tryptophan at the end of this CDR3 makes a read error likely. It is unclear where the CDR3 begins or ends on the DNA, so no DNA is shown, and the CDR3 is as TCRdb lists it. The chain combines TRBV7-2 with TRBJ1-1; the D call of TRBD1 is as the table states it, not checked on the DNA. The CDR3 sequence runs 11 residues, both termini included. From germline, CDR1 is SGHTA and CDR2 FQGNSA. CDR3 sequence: CASSLRGVTNY.